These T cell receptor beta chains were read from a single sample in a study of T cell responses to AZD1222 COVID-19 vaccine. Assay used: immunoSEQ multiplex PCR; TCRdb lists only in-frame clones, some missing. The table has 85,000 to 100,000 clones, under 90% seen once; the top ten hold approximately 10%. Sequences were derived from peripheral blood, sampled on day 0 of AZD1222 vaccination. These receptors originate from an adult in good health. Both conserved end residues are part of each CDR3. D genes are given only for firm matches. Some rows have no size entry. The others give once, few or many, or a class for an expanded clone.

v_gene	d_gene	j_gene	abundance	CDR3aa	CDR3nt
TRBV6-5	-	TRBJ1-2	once	CASSYLQGGGYTF	TGTGCCAGCAGTTACTTGCAGGGAGGCGGCTACACCTTC
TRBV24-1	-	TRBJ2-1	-	CATSDLLDNEQFF	TGTGCCACCAGTGATTTGCTGGACAATGAGCAGTTCTTC
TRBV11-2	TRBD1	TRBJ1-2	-	CASSLETGANYGYTF	TGTGCCAGCAGCTTAGAAACAGGGGCTAACTATGGCTACACCTTC
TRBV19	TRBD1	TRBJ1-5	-	CASKGTGGSNQPQHF	TGTGCCTCAAAGGGGACAGGGGGCTCGAATCAGCCCCAGCATTTT
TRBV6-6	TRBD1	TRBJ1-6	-	CASSRQGTRANSPLHF	TGTGCCAGCAGTCGACAGGGGACGAGGGCCAATTCACCCCTCCACTTT
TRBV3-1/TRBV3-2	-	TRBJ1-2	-	CASSPGRGYGYTF	TGTGCCAGCAGCCCAGGCAGGGGCTATGGCTACACCTTC
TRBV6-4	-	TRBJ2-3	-	CASSEGGATDTQYF	TGTGCCAGCAGTGAGGGGGGGGCCACAGATACGCAGTATTTT
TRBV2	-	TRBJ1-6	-	CASSLGSSYNSPLHF	TGTGCCAGCAGTCTCGGCAGCTCCTATAATTCACCCCTCCACTTT
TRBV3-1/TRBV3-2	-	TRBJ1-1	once	CASSKRQVSTEAFF	TGTGCCAGCAGCAAAAGACAGGTGAGCACTGAAGCTTTCTTT
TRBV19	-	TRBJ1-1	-	CASSGVSPPETEAFF	TGTGCCAGTAGTGGGGTGAGTCCACCGGAAACTGAAGCTTTCTTT
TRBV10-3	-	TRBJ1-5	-	CAISESGEPNQPQHF	TGTGCCATCAGTGAGTCGGGGGAGCCCAATCAGCCCCAGCATTTT
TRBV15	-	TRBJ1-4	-	CATSSPPGSLFF	TGTGCCACCAGTAGCCCCCCCGGATCACTGTTTTTT
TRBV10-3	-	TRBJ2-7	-	CAISEAPRGRGTYEQYF	TGTGCCATCAGTGAGGCGCCTCGGGGTCGGGGGACATACGAGCAGTACTTC
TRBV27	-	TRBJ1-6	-	CASSLSTGEDSPLHF	TGTGCCAGCAGTTTATCGACCGGGGAGGATTCACCCCTCCACTTT
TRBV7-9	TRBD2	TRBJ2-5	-	CASSPFSGGETQYF	TGTGCCAGCAGCCCCTTTTCGGGAGGGGAGACCCAGTACTTC
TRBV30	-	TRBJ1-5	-	CAWTRGNQPQHF	TGTGCCTGGACAAGGGGCAATCAGCCCCAGCATTTT